A single sample is the source of the 9 T cell receptor beta chains below, sequenced in a study of blood T cell repertoires in COVID-19 (dated by TCRdb to about 2020). Library prep was done by the immunoSEQ multiplex PCR assay. Here the immuneACCESS table is served through TCRdb, limited to in-frame sequences with V and J called. Missing clones are a known gap in these copies; in checked studies unresolved V genes cover under half, and the rest lacks a known reason. Counted in this sample were approximately 300,000 clones; over 85% of them appeared once. The ten largest clonotypes hold about 9.4% of the sample. Sequenced sample: PBMCs or T cells enriched from blood (not recorded which). The receptors derive from a woman aged 25-40 years who had recovered from COVID-19.

J is TRBJ2-3 and V is TRBV15; D possibly corresponds to TRBD2 (6 bases). CDR1 and CDR2 from the germline V gene are LNHNV and YYDKDF (reference sequence). V lost 4 bases and J lost 2, with 19 bases in between. CDR3 length: 17 amino acids. CDR3 DNA: TGTGCCACCAGCACCTGGGAATGGGCGGGAAACACAGATACGCAGTATTTT. Translated, it gives CATSTWEWAGNTDTQYF.

V usage is TRBV7-9 and J usage is TRBJ2-1; 9 bases line up with TRBD2. J lost 5 bases, V lost 5 bases, and 13 bases had no gene match. This CDR3 region has 17 residues. CDR1 and CDR2 from the germline V gene are SEHNR and FQNEAQ (reference sequence). The CDR3 spells CASSTGLAGVTHNEQFF. CDR3 sequence (DNA): TGTGCCAGCAGCACAGGATTAGCGGGAGTGACACACAATGAGCAGTTCTTC.

This clone was counted a few times. The CDR3 is CASSEMGGSQPQHF. The CDR3 bases are TGCGCCAGCAGTGAGATGGGGGGTAGTCAGCCCCAGCATTTT. The chain is built from TRBV10-2 and TRBJ1-5, with D possibly TRBD1 on 5 matching bases. CDR1 is WSHSY, CDR2 SAAADI, per germline. V was clipped by 2 bases and J by 6 bases, with 11 bases between them. This CDR3 region has 14 residues.

The gene calls are TRBV27 and TRBJ2-3; TRBD2 agrees at 15 bases. The CDR3 totals 19 residues. Looked up from germline, CDR1 is MNHEY and CDR2 is SMNVEV (reference sequence). V trimming: 6 bases; J trimming: 4 bases; junction bases outside the gene matches: 14. CDR3 DNA: TGTGCCAGCAGCAGGACTAGCGGGAGGGCCAAATCCATCGCAGATACGCAGTATTTT. Its protein product is CASSRTSGRAKSIADTQYF.

The CDR3 DNA reads TGTGCCAGCAGACAAAATCAGGGTTATGAGCAGTTCTTC. Translated: CASRQNQGYEQFF. J is TRBJ2-1 and V is TRBV12-3 or TRBV12-4; D might be TRBD1 (5 bases). Between the trimmed V and J ends, which lost 6 bases and 8 bases, there was a span of 14 bases. There are 13 residues in the CDR3.

The chain combines TRBV5-5 with TRBJ2-1; TRBD2 agrees at 12 bases. Germline V gives CDR1 SGHKS, CDR2 YYEKEE (reference sequence). This CDR3 has 17 amino acids. The V segment lost 2 bases and the J segment 0 bases; nucleotides outside the gene matches: 3. DNA of the CDR3: TGTGCCAGCAGCTTCGGACTAGCGGGGATCTCCTACAATGAGCAGTTCTTC. Translated, it gives CASSFGLAGISYNEQFF.

The chain combines TRBV10-3 with TRBJ1-2; possible D gene TRBD1, 6 bases. CDR1 is ENHRY and CDR2 is SYGVKD in the germline V gene. Trimming took 4 bases from V and 4 from J, leaving 22 bases between them. This CDR3 spans 17 amino acids. CDR3 nucleotide sequence: TGTGCCATCAGTGCCCCAGGGGCCGATAAAACCCTCTATGGCTACACCTTC. The encoded protein is CAISAPGADKTLYGYTF.

The chain uses TRBV28 and TRBJ1-2; possibly TRBD1 for D (5 bases). V shed 6 bases and J shed 7 bases, with 18 bases lying between them. The germline CDR1 and CDR2 sequences are MDHEN and SYDVKM. The CDR3 is 14 amino acids. In DNA form, the CDR3 reads TGTGCCAGCAGGCCGGTACAGGTATTAAGTGGCTACACCTTC. Its translation: CASRPVQVLSGYTF.

This rearrangement joins TRBV7-2 to TRBJ2-1, with TRBD2 identical over 8 bases. The CDR3 contains 15 residues. Per germline, CDR1 SGHTA and CDR2 FQGNSA. Unmatched junction bases numbered 2, after V lost 2 bases and J lost 2 bases. CDR3 sequence reads: CASSLKLAAYNEQFF. As DNA, the CDR3 is TGTGCCAGCAGCTTAAAACTAGCGGCCTACAATGAGCAGTTCTTC.